This T cell receptor (beta chain) was sequenced during a study of T cells in tumors after PD-1 blockade. Turning to the study itself: Excluded were patients with checkpoint blockade, immunosuppressants, or radiotherapy or other anti-cancer therapy within 4 weeks. Broader study findings: Blood contained 35% to 50% of the tumor's TCR clonotypes.

Germline CDR1 SEHNR, CDR2 FQNEAQ (reference sequence). V shed 6 bases, J shed 5 bases, and the junction held 9 bases outside the gene matches. This CDR3 contains 15 residues. Genomic DNA template from tumor biopsies or peripheral blood, about 616 ng to 6,500 ng input. As regards this clone: Its antigen is currently unknown.

The method was immunoSEQ multiplex PCR; TCRdb's version includes in-frame clones alone and lacks a portion of them. The sample consists of 15,000 or so clones, roughly 80% of them appearing once. The clonotype originates from a human donor with basal cell carcinoma. The material sequenced was PBMCs, taken after anti-PD-1 treatment. This chain joins TRBV7-9 and TRBJ2-5, with 10 bases that match TRBD2. This chain's CDR3 is CASSPASGSTETQYF. The CDR3 DNA reads as TGTGCCAGCAGTCCCGCTAGCGGGAGTACGGAGACCCAGTACTTC.